This T cell receptor (beta chain) derives from a study of Tregs in tolerant kidney transplant recipients. Whole-study results and caveats: In tolerant patients, donor-specific Tregs outgrew total Tregs, suggesting antigen-driven expansion. Nucleotide sequences could not be compared across some patients' samples due to primer changes.

TCRdb's copy holds only in-frame clones and misses some; the assay was immunoSEQ multiplex PCR. The sample has tens of thousands of clones; around nine tenths are singletons. Notes on this clone: Its antigen is unidentified.

Thawed PBMCs were FACS-sorted into unstimulated CD4+CD25+CD127- regulatory T cells, CD4+CD25- non-regulatory cells, CD4 and CD8 cells. V was trimmed by 3 bases and J by 3 bases, leaving 9 bases between them. This CDR3 contains 13 residues. CDR1 SGHRS and CDR2 YFSETQ come from the germline V gene. V and J are TRBV5-1 and TRBJ2-5; D gene ambiguous. The specimen comprised CD4+ T cells from blood, sampled before the transplant. The sequence derives from a human donor who received a combined kidney and bone marrow transplant. CDR3 protein: CASSSTREETQYF. CDR3 sequence (DNA): TGCGCCAGCAGCTCAACCCGAGAAGAGACCCAGTACTTC.